This TCR beta chain was recorded in a study of blood T cells in healthy people across ages. Combining a sample-barcoded 5' primer with a J-beta primer mix, a second PCR ran for about 7 to 11 cycles. TCRdb reanalysed the 5' RACE reads using MiXCR and keeps one entry per CDR3 protein. The sample contains some 710,000 distinct CDR3 sequences, about 45% of which appear only once. Sample: blood. This TCR came from a man aged 80 or over in good health.

DNA of the CDR3: TGTGCCAGCAGTTTAAGAAGTCCAAATGAAAAACTGTTTTTT. Translating it yields CASSLRSPNEKLFF. The chain carries TRBV27 and TRBJ1-4; unclear D gene. Germline CDR1 reads MNHEY; CDR2 reads SMNVEV (reference sequence). The CDR3 is made up of 14 amino acids. Deletions cut 2 bases from V and 5 bases from J, with 9 bases between.